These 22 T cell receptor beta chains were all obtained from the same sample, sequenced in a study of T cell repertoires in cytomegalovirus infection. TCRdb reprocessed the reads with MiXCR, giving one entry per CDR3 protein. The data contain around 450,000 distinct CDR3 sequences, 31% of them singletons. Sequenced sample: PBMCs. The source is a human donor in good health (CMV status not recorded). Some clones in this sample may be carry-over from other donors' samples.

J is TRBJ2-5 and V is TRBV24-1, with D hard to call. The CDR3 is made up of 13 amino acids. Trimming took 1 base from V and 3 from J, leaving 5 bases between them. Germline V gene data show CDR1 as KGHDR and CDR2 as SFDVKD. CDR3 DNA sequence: TGTGCCACCAGTGATTTCGAGAAAGAGACCCAGTACTTC. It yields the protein CATSDFEKETQYF.

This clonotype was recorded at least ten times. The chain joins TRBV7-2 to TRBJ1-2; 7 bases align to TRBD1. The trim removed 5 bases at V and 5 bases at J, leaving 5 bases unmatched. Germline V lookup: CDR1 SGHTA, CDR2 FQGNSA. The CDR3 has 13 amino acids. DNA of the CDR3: TGTGCCAGCAGCCACTTGACAGGGTATGGCTACACCTTC. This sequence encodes CASSHLTGYGYTF.

The CDR3 bases are TGCGCCAGCAGCTTGAGTGGCCTTTCGACTGGAGACCAGTACTTC. Its translation: CASSLSGLSTGDQYF. J is TRBJ2-5 and V is TRBV5-1; no definite D call. V dropped 1 base and J dropped 10 bases, with 20 bases sitting between them. This CDR3 has 15 amino acids. Germline CDR1 and CDR2: SGHRS and YFSETQ.

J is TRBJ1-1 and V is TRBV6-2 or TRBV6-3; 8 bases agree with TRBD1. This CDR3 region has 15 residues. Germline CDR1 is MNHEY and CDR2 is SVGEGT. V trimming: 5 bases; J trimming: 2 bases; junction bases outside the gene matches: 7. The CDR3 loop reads CASSPPGQVNTEAFF. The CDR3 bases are TGTGCCAGCAGTCCTCCGGGACAGGTAAACACTGAAGCTTTCTTT.

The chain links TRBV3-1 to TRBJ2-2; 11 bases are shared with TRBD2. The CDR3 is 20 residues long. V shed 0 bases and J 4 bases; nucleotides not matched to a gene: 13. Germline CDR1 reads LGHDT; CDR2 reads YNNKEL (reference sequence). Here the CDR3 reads CASSQDRRVAGGPGTGELFF. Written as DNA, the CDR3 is TGTGCCAGCAGCCAAGATCGCAGGGTAGCGGGGGGGCCGGGCACCGGGGAGCTGTTTTTT.

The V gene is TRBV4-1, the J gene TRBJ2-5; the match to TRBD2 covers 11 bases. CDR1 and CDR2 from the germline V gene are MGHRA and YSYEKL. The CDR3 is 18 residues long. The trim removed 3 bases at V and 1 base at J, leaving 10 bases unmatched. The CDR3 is CASSQDQGLAGGQETQYF. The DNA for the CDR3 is TGCGCCAGCAGCCAGGATCAGGGTCTAGCGGGGGGCCAAGAGACCCAGTACTTC.

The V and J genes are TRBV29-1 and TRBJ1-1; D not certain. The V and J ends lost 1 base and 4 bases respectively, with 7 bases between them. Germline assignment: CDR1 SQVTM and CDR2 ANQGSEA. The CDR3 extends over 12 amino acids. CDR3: CSVEVGPTEAFF. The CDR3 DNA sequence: TGCAGCGTTGAAGTCGGCCCCACTGAAGCTTTCTTT.

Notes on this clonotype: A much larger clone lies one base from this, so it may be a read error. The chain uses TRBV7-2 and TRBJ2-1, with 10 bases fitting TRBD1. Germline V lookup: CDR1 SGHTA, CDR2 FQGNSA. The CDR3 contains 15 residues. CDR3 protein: CDSSNLGQGSNEQFF. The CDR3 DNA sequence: TGTGACAGCAGCAATTTGGGACAGGGGTCCAATGAGCAGTTCTTC.

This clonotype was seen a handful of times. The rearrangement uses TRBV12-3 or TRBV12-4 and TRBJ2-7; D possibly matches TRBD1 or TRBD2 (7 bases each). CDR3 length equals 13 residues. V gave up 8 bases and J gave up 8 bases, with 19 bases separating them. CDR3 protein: CASLVGGTAKQYF. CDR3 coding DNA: TGTGCCAGCCTTGTGGGAGGGACAGCTAAGCAGTACTTC.

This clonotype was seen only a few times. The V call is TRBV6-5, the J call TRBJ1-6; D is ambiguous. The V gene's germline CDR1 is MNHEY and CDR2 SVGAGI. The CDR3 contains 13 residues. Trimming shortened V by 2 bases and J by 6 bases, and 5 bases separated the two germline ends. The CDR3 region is CASSYGRNSPLHF. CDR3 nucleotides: TGTGCCAGCAGTTACGGGCGTAATTCACCCCTCCACTTT.

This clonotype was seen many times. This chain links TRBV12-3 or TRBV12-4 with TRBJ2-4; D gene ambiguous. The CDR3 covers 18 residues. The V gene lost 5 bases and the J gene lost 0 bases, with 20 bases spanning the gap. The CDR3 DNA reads TGTGCCAGCAGTCGCCCGGCTGAAAGTAGCCAAGCCAAAAACATTCAGTACTTC. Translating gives CASSRPAESSQAKNIQYF.

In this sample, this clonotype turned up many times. CDR3: CASRGTGLYEQYF. The CDR3 nucleotides are TGTGCCAGCAGAGGGACTGGGTTATACGAGCAGTACTTC. This chain links TRBV7-2 with TRBJ2-7; D may be TRBD2 (6 bases). This CDR3 comprises 13 residues. Germline CDR1 SGHTA, CDR2 FQGNSA. Between the trimmed V and J ends, which lost 6 bases and 4 bases, there was a span of 13 bases.

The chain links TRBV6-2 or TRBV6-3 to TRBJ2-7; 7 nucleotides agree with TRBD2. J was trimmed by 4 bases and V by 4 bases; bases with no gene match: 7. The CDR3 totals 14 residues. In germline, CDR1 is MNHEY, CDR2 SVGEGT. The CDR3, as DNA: TGTGCCAGCAGTTCGTCCAGGGAGGGGTACGAGCAGTACTTC. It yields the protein CASSSSREGYEQYF.

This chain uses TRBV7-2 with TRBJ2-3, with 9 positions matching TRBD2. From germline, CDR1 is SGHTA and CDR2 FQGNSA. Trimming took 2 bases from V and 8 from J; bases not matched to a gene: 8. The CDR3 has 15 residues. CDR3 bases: TGTGCCAGCAGCTTACCTAGCGGGGTAGGAGTTACGCAGTATTTT. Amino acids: CASSLPSGVGVTQYF.

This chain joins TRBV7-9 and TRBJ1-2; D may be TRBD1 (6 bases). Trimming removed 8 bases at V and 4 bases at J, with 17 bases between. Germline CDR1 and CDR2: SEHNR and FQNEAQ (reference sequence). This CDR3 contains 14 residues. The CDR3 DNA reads TGTGCCAGCGCCAACACAGGGTCCTTCTATGGCTACACCTTC. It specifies CASANTGSFYGYTF.

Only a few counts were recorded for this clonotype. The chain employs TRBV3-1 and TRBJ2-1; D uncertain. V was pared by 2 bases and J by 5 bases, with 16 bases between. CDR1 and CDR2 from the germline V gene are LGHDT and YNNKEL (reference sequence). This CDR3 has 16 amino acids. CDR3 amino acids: CASSQPGASWDNEQFF. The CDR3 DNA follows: TGTGCCAGCAGCCAACCGGGCGCAAGTTGGGACAATGAGCAGTTCTTC.

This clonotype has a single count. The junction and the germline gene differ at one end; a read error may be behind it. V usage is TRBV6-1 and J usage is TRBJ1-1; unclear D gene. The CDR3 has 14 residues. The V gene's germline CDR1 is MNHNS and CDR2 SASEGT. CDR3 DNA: TGTGCCAGCAGGCACGGCGGGCCGAACACTGAAGATTTCTTT. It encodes CASRHGGPNTEDFF.

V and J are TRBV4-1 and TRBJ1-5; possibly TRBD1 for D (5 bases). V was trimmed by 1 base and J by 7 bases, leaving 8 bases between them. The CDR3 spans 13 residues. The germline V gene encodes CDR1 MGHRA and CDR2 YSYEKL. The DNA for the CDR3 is TGCGCCAGCAGCCAAGTTCGGGGGCAGCCCCAGCATTTT. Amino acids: CASSQVRGQPQHF.

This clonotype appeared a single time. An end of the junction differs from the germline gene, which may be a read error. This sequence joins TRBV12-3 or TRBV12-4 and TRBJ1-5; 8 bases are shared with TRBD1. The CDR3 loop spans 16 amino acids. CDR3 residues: CASSIRTGSSGQPQHF. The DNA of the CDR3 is TGTGCAAGCAGTATCAGGACAGGGTCATCTGGTCAGCCCCAGCATTTT.

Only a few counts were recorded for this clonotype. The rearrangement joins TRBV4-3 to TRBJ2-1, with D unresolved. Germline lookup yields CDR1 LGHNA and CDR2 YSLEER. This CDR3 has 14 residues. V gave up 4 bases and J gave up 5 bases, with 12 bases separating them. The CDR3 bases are TGCGCCAGCAGCCGCAGCATACTAAACAATGAGCAGTTCTTC. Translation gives CASSRSILNNEQFF.

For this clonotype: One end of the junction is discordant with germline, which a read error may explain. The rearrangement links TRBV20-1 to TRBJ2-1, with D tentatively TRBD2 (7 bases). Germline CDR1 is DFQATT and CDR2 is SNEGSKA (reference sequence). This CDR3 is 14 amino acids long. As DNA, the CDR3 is TGCAGTGCCAGAGGGCGGGGGCGGTACAATGAGCAGTTCTTC. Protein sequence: CSARGRGRYNEQFF.

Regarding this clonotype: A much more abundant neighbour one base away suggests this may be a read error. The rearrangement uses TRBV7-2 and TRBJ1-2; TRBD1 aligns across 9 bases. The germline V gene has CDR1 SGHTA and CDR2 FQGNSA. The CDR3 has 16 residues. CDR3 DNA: TGTGCCAGCAGCTCCCCAACTCTACAGGGGGCGCGAGGCTACAACTTC. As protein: CASSSPTLQGARGYNF.